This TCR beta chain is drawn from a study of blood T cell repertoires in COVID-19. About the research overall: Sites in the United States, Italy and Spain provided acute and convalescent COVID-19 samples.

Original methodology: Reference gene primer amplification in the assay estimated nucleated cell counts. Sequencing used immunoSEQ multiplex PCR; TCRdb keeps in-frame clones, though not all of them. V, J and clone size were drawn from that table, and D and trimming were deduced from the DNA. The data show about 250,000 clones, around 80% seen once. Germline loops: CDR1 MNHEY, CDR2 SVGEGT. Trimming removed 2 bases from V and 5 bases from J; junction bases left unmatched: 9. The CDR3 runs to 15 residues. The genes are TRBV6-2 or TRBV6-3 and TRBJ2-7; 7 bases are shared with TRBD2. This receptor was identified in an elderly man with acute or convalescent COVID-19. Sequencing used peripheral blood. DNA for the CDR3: TGTGCCAGCAGTTACGGGGCTAGCGGAAGTAACGAGCAGTACTTC. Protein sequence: CASSYGASGSNEQYF.